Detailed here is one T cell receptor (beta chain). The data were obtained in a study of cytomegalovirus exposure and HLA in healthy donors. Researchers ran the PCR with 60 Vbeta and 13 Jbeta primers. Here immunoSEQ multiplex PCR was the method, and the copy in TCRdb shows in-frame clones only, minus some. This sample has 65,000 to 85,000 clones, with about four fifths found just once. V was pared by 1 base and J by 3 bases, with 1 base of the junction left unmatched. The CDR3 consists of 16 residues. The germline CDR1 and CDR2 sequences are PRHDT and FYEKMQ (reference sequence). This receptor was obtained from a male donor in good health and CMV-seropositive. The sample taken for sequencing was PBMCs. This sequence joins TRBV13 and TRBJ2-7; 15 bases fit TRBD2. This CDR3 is CASSLVGLAGGYEQYF. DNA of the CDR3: TGTGCCAGCAGCTTAGTGGGACTAGCGGGGGGCTACGAGCAGTACTTC.